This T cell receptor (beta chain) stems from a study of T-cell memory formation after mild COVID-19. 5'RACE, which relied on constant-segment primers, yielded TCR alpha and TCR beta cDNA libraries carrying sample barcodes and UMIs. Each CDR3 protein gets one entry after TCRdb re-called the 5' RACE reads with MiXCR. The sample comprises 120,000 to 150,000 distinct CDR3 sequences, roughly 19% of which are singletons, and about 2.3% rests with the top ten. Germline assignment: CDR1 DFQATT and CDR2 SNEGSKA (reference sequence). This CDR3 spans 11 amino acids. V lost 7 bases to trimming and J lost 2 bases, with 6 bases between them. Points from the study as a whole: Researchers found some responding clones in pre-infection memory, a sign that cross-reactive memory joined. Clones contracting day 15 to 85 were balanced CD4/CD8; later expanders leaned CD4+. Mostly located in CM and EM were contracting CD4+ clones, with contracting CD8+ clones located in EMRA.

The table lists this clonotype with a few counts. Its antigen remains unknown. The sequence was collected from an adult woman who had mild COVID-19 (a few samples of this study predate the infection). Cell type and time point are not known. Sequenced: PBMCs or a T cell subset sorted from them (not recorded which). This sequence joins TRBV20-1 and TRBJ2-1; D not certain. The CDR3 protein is CSVGPYNEQFF. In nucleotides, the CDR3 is TGCAGTGTAGGACCCTACAATGAGCAGTTCTTC.